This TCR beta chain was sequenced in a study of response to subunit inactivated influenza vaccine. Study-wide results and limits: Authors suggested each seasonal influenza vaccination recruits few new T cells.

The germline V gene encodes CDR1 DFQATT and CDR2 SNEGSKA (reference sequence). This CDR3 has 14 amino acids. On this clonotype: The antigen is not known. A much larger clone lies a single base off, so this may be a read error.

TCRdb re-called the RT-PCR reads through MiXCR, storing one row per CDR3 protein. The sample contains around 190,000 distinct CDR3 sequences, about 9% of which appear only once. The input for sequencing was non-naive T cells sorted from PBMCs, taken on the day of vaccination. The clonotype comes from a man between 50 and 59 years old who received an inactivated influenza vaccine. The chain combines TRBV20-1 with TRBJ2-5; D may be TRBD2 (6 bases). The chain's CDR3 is CSATMAGQQDTQYF. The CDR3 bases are TGCAGTGCTACTATGGCGGGGCAGCAAGATACCCAGTACTTC.